These T cell receptor beta chains were read from a single sample in a study of EBV T-cell therapy then PD-1 blockade in nasopharyngeal carcinoma. Method: immunoSEQ multiplex PCR; TCRdb's copy keeps in-frame clones and lacks some. The sample holds 14,000 or so clones, under 90% seen once. The antigens these receptors bind are not known. The sample consisted of CD8+ T cells from blood, taken around day 96 from a patient whose treatment included autologous EBV-specific T cells and nivolumab. These receptors were collected from a middle-aged man with nasopharyngeal carcinoma. Both conserved end residues are part of each CDR3. D genes are given only for firm matches. The size field is filled for only some rows; it gives once, few, many or a size class.

j_call: TRBJ2-2; clone_size: medium-sized; v_call: TRBV2; d_call: .; cdr3_aa: CASSGAAVQPSELFF; cdr3_nt: TGTGCCAGCAGTGGGGCGGCAGTCCAACCATCGGAGCTGTTTTTT
j_call: TRBJ1-1; clone_size: .; v_call: TRBV4-1; d_call: .; cdr3_aa: CASSQGEHWGTEAFF; cdr3_nt: TGCGCCAGCAGCCAAGGGGAGCACTGGGGCACTGAAGCTTTCTTT
j_call: TRBJ2-7; clone_size: .; v_call: TRBV2; d_call: TRBD1; cdr3_aa: CAILRGQVLYEQYF; cdr3_nt: TGTGCCATACTGAGGGGACAGGTCCTCTACGAGCAGTACTTC
j_call: TRBJ2-7; clone_size: .; v_call: TRBV13; d_call: TRBD1; cdr3_aa: CASSLGQGQYEQYF; cdr3_nt: TGTGCCAGCAGCTTGGGACAGGGGCAATACGAGCAGTACTTC
j_call: TRBJ2-2; clone_size: .; v_call: TRBV6-1; d_call: .; cdr3_aa: CASSEQDDTGELFF; cdr3_nt: TGTGCCAGCAGTGAACAGGACGACACCGGGGAGCTGTTTTTT
j_call: TRBJ1-5; clone_size: once; v_call: TRBV6-5; d_call: TRBD1; cdr3_aa: CASSPSGGQPQHF; cdr3_nt: TGTGCCAGCAGCCCCTCAGGGGGTCAGCCCCAGCATTTT
j_call: TRBJ2-7; clone_size: .; v_call: TRBV4-3; d_call: .; cdr3_aa: CASSQDFLGASSYEQYF; cdr3_nt: TGCGCCAGCAGCCAAGATTTCCTAGGGGCAAGCTCCTACGAGCAGTACTTC
j_call: TRBJ2-1; clone_size: .; v_call: TRBV7-3; d_call: TRBD2; cdr3_aa: CASSLTRRGAYNEQFF; cdr3_nt: TGTGCCAGCAGCTTAACGAGGCGGGGGGCCTACAATGAGCAGTTCTTC
j_call: TRBJ1-4; clone_size: .; v_call: TRBV27; d_call: .; cdr3_aa: CASSLGPWEKLFF; cdr3_nt: TGTGCCAGCAGTTTAGGACCGTGGGAAAAACTGTTTTTT
j_call: TRBJ2-7; clone_size: .; v_call: TRBV19; d_call: .; cdr3_aa: CASSSLPGSSYEQYF; cdr3_nt: TGTGCCAGTAGTTCACTCCCAGGGAGCTCCTACGAGCAGTACTTC
j_call: TRBJ2-3; clone_size: .; v_call: TRBV19; d_call: .; cdr3_aa: CASSPLREADTQYF; cdr3_nt: TGTGCCAGTAGTCCACTAAGGGAAGCAGATACGCAGTATTTT
j_call: TRBJ2-7; clone_size: once; v_call: TRBV4-3; d_call: TRBD1; cdr3_aa: CASSQRGQGSDEQYF; cdr3_nt: TGCGCCAGCAGCCAGCGGGGACAGGGGTCAGATGAGCAGTACTTC
j_call: TRBJ2-3; clone_size: .; v_call: TRBV27; d_call: .; cdr3_aa: CASSFQGIGTDTQYF; cdr3_nt: TGTGCCAGCAGTTTTCAGGGGATCGGCACAGATACGCAGTATTTT
j_call: TRBJ2-5; clone_size: .; v_call: TRBV24-1; d_call: .; cdr3_aa: CATSDWGQETQYF; cdr3_nt: TGTGCCACCAGTGATTGGGGACAAGAGACCCAGTACTTC
j_call: TRBJ1-3; clone_size: .; v_call: TRBV7-9; d_call: .; cdr3_aa: CASSSDGHSGNTIYF; cdr3_nt: TGTGCCAGCAGCTCTGACGGACACTCTGGAAACACCATATATTTT
j_call: TRBJ2-3; clone_size: .; v_call: TRBV6-4; d_call: TRBD2; cdr3_aa: CASSLGTSGDTDTQYF; cdr3_nt: TGTGCCAGCAGCCTCGGGACTAGCGGGGACACAGATACGCAGTATTTT
j_call: TRBJ2-1; clone_size: .; v_call: TRBV4-1; d_call: TRBD1; cdr3_aa: CASSRHQRSGQDFNEQFF; cdr3_nt: TGCGCCAGCAGCCGGCATCAGAGATCGGGACAGGATTTCAATGAGCAGTTCTTC
j_call: TRBJ2-7; clone_size: once; v_call: TRBV9; d_call: TRBD1; cdr3_aa: CASSAGTGPYEQYF; cdr3_nt: TGTGCCAGCAGCGCTGGGACAGGGCCCTACGAGCAGTACTTC
j_call: TRBJ1-3; clone_size: few; v_call: TRBV4-1; d_call: .; cdr3_aa: CASSELNSGNTIYF; cdr3_nt: TGCGCCAGCAGCGAGCTTAACTCTGGAAACACCATATATTTT
j_call: TRBJ1-4; clone_size: .; v_call: TRBV2; d_call: TRBD1; cdr3_aa: CASSFPRDSYNEKLFF; cdr3_nt: TGTGCCAGCAGTTTCCCCAGGGACAGCTATAATGAAAAACTGTTTTTT
j_call: TRBJ2-2; clone_size: .; v_call: TRBV9; d_call: TRBD1; cdr3_aa: CASQGRDRNTGELFF; cdr3_nt: TGTGCCAGCCAAGGACGGGACAGGAACACCGGGGAGCTGTTTTTT
j_call: TRBJ1-2; clone_size: .; v_call: TRBV4-1; d_call: TRBD1; cdr3_aa: CASSQPNDRGHDGYTF; cdr3_nt: TGCGCCAGCAGCCAACCAAACGACAGGGGCCACGATGGCTACACCTTC
j_call: TRBJ1-2; clone_size: .; v_call: TRBV4-1; d_call: .; cdr3_aa: CASSQVPPGSKGYTF; cdr3_nt: TGCGCCAGCAGCCAAGTACCCCCAGGGAGTAAGGGCTACACCTTC
j_call: TRBJ1-1; clone_size: .; v_call: TRBV5-8; d_call: TRBD1; cdr3_aa: CASSLVGTALNTEAFF; cdr3_nt: TGTGCCAGCAGCTTGGTGGGGACAGCCCTGAACACTGAAGCTTTCTTT
j_call: TRBJ2-7; clone_size: .; v_call: TRBV27; d_call: .; cdr3_aa: CASSLGSRGEQYF; cdr3_nt: TGTGCCAGCAGTTTAGGATCCAGGGGCGAGCAGTACTTC
j_call: TRBJ1-1; clone_size: .; v_call: TRBV6-6; d_call: .; cdr3_aa: CASRGTQMNTEAFF; cdr3_nt: TGTGCCAGCAGGGGAACACAGATGAACACTGAAGCTTTCTTT
j_call: TRBJ1-2; clone_size: few; v_call: TRBV7-9; d_call: .; cdr3_aa: CASSPDVGYTF; cdr3_nt: TGTGCCAGCAGCCCGGATGTGGGCTACACCTTC
j_call: TRBJ2-1; clone_size: .; v_call: TRBV7-9; d_call: .; cdr3_aa: CASSLGGIVGEQFF; cdr3_nt: TGTGCCAGCAGCTTAGGAGGGATTGTTGGTGAGCAGTTCTTC
j_call: TRBJ1-5; clone_size: once; v_call: TRBV6-6; d_call: .; cdr3_aa: CASSYEIGRYDQPQHF; cdr3_nt: TGTGCCAGCAGTTACGAGATAGGACGGTATGATCAGCCCCAGCATTTT
j_call: TRBJ2-3; clone_size: .; v_call: TRBV7-9; d_call: .; cdr3_aa: CASSLESSEAQYF; cdr3_nt: TGTGCCAGCAGCTTAGAGTCTAGCGAGGCGCAGTATTTT
j_call: TRBJ1-1; clone_size: once; v_call: TRBV11-3; d_call: TRBD1; cdr3_aa: CASSPSRLTGGTNTEAFF; cdr3_nt: TGTGCCAGCAGCCCAAGTAGGTTGACAGGGGGCACCAACACTGAAGCTTTCTTT
j_call: TRBJ1-1; clone_size: .; v_call: TRBV4-3; d_call: .; cdr3_aa: CASSPRGSTEAFF; cdr3_nt: TGCGCCAGCAGCCCCCGGGGTTCCACTGAAGCTTTCTTT
j_call: TRBJ1-1; clone_size: .; v_call: TRBV2; d_call: .; cdr3_aa: CASSAMGGTEAFF; cdr3_nt: TGTGCCAGCAGTGCGATGGGTGGCACTGAAGCTTTCTTT
j_call: TRBJ2-4; clone_size: .; v_call: TRBV7-9; d_call: .; cdr3_aa: CASSLDRDRHIQYF; cdr3_nt: TGTGCCAGCAGCTTAGATAGGGACCGTCACATTCAGTACTTC
j_call: TRBJ2-5; clone_size: .; v_call: TRBV6-5; d_call: .; cdr3_aa: CASSYSEYQETQYF; cdr3_nt: TGTGCCAGCAGTTACTCGGAGTACCAAGAGACCCAGTACTTC
j_call: TRBJ2-1; clone_size: .; v_call: TRBV5-5; d_call: TRBD1; cdr3_aa: CASTDRGRNEQFF; cdr3_nt: TGTGCCAGTACCGACAGGGGGAGGAATGAGCAGTTCTTC
j_call: TRBJ2-5; clone_size: .; v_call: TRBV9; d_call: TRBD2; cdr3_aa: CAPSPGGGRGETQYF; cdr3_nt: TGCGCCCCCAGCCCGGGGGGGGGCCGGGGGGAGACCCAGTACTTC
j_call: TRBJ2-3; clone_size: once; v_call: TRBV6-5; d_call: TRBD2; cdr3_aa: CASRLAGGTDTQYF; cdr3_nt: TGTGCCAGCAGGCTAGCGGGGGGGACAGATACGCAGTATTTT
j_call: TRBJ2-3; clone_size: .; v_call: TRBV4-3; d_call: TRBD2; cdr3_aa: CASSQALAGVTDTQYF; cdr3_nt: TGCGCCAGCAGCCAAGCACTAGCGGGCGTAACAGATACGCAGTATTTT
j_call: TRBJ1-6; clone_size: few; v_call: TRBV19; d_call: .; cdr3_aa: CASKLGFDNSPLHF; cdr3_nt: TGTGCCAGTAAATTGGGGTTTGATAATTCACCCCTCCACTTT
j_call: TRBJ1-6; clone_size: .; v_call: TRBV13; d_call: TRBD1; cdr3_aa: CASSITGGGSPLHF; cdr3_nt: TGTGCCAGCAGCATAACAGGGGGCGGTTCACCCCTCCACTTT
j_call: TRBJ1-3; clone_size: .; v_call: TRBV2; d_call: .; cdr3_aa: CASLLSGNTIYF; cdr3_nt: TGTGCCAGCCTTCTCTCTGGAAACACCATATATTTT
j_call: TRBJ2-1; clone_size: .; v_call: TRBV9; d_call: TRBD2; cdr3_aa: CASSVVGTRTYNEQFF; cdr3_nt: TGTGCCAGCAGCGTAGTTGGGACTAGGACCTACAATGAGCAGTTCTTC
j_call: TRBJ2-7; clone_size: .; v_call: TRBV4-3; d_call: TRBD2; cdr3_aa: CASSQEPGGGIYEQYF; cdr3_nt: TGCGCCAGCAGCCAAGAACCGGGCGGGGGGATCTACGAGCAGTACTTC
j_call: TRBJ2-1; clone_size: .; v_call: TRBV7-9; d_call: TRBD1; cdr3_aa: CASSLPGQGNNEQFF; cdr3_nt: TGTGCCAGCAGCCTCCCGGGACAGGGGAACAATGAGCAGTTCTTC
j_call: TRBJ2-1; clone_size: .; v_call: TRBV7-2; d_call: TRBD2; cdr3_aa: CASSHSGVRYNEQFF; cdr3_nt: TGTGCCAGCAGCCATAGCGGGGTAAGGTACAATGAGCAGTTCTTC
j_call: TRBJ2-5; clone_size: .; v_call: TRBV24-1; d_call: .; cdr3_aa: CATSAVDTQETQYF; cdr3_nt: TGTGCCACCAGTGCAGTGGACACTCAAGAGACCCAGTACTTC
j_call: TRBJ1-6; clone_size: .; v_call: TRBV7-9; d_call: .; cdr3_aa: CASSPLEDRFERPLHF; cdr3_nt: TGTGCCAGCAGTCCCTTAGAGGATCGGTTCGAACGGCCCCTCCACTTT
j_call: TRBJ2-7; clone_size: once; v_call: TRBV28; d_call: .; cdr3_aa: CATAPVAPPPYEQYF; cdr3_nt: TGTGCCACCGCGCCAGTGGCACCCCCCCCCTACGAGCAGTACTTC
j_call: TRBJ2-6; clone_size: .; v_call: TRBV6-2/TRBV6-3; d_call: .; cdr3_aa: CASSGGSGANVLTF; cdr3_nt: TGTGCCAGCAGTGGGGGATCCGGGGCCAACGTCCTGACTTTC
j_call: TRBJ2-3; clone_size: once; v_call: TRBV15; d_call: .; cdr3_aa: CATAEGGDTQYF; cdr3_nt: TGTGCCACTGCGGAGGGCGGAGATACGCAGTATTTT
j_call: TRBJ2-7; clone_size: once; v_call: TRBV28; d_call: .; cdr3_aa: CASSLFRGFEQYF; cdr3_nt: TGTGCCAGCAGTTTATTCCGGGGTTTCGAGCAGTACTTC